The 10 T cell receptor beta chains listed next were all sequenced from one sample in a study of T cells expressing NK-cell markers. TCRdb re-analyzed the 5' RACE reads; it lists each CDR3 protein once, without DNA. Its table lists about 460,000 distinct CDR3 sequences. Sequences were obtained from blood T cells: a sorted CD56 or NKG2C T cell subset, CD4+ or CD8+ T cells, or bulk PBMC T cells (not recorded which). These TCRs come from a woman in her forties or fifties in good health.

The chain links TRBV5-1 to TRBJ2-1. The CDR3 runs 16 residues. CDR1 SGHRS and CDR2 YFSETQ come from the germline V gene. The CDR3 spells CASSLVANEIYNEQFF.

V usage is TRBV10-2 and J usage is TRBJ2-6; the TRBD2 assignment by TCRdb is unverifiable without DNA. Germline V gene lookup returns CDR1 WSHSY and CDR2 SAAADI. The CDR3 extends over 13 amino acids. This chain's CDR3 is CAALAAGANVLTF.

The chain recombines TRBV2 with TRBJ2-2; TCRdb proposes TRBD2, but this gene call is untestable without DNA. This CDR3 spans 15 amino acids. Germline CDR1 SNHLY, CDR2 FYNNEI. Here the CDR3 reads CASKLAGQNTGELFF.

This chain joins TRBV20-1 and TRBJ2-1; the TCRdb call, TRBD1, lacks DNA for checking. The CDR3 loop spans 11 amino acids. The V gene's germline CDR1 is DFQATT and CDR2 SNEGSKA (reference sequence). CDR3 protein: CSARDFNEQFF.

The genes are TRBV5-1 and TRBJ1-5; TCRdb gives TRBD1 as the D gene, but with no DNA this cannot be confirmed. Per germline, CDR1 SGHRS and CDR2 YFSETQ. The CDR3 length is 15 residues. This CDR3 reads CASSLAGGAGQPQHF.

The V gene is TRBV6-1, the J gene TRBJ2-6; the TCRdb call, TRBD1, lacks DNA for checking. This CDR3 has 16 amino acids. CDR1 MNHNS and CDR2 SASEGT come from the germline V gene. CDR3 in amino acids: CASSEQDRRGANVLTF.

The gene calls are TRBV20-1 and TRBJ2-7. There are 14 residues in the CDR3. From germline, CDR1 is DFQATT and CDR2 SNEGSKA (reference sequence). The CDR3 loop reads CSADVPSGINEQYF.

CDR3 residues: CASSSGLAGGGVTQYF. J is TRBJ2-3 and V is TRBV6-6; the D gene TCRdb calls, TRBD2, cannot be checked with no DNA. Per germline, CDR1 MNHNY and CDR2 SVGAGI (reference sequence). The CDR3 loop spans 16 amino acids.

The chain combines TRBV29-1 with TRBJ2-2. Germline V gives CDR1 SQVTM, CDR2 ANQGSEA. The CDR3 contains 13 residues. The CDR3 spells CSVGTTNTGELFF.

The rearrangement uses TRBV20-1 and TRBJ1-5. The V gene's germline CDR1 is DFQATT and CDR2 SNEGSKA (reference sequence). The CDR3 extends over 13 amino acids. The CDR3 sequence is CSARGLGSQPQHF.